This T cell receptor (beta chain) was identified during a study of blood T cell repertoires in COVID-19. In the original processing: Amplification from reference gene primers served as the basis for estimated nucleated cell counts. Profiling relied on immunoSEQ multiplex PCR, and the TCRdb table lists in-frame clones only, not all of them. V and J calls plus clone size are reproduced from that table; the DNA served to infer D and trimming. The repertoire consists of 200,000 to 300,000 clones, with approximately 80% occurring once and the leading ten covering about 10%. Notes on this clone: Within the sample, other DNA sequences also encode this same CDR3.

The CDR3 extends over 13 amino acids. The germline gives CDR1 MNHNS, CDR2 SASEGT. V shed 0 bases and J shed 3 bases, with 6 bases lying between them. The material sequenced was peripheral blood. This chain joins TRBV6-1 and TRBJ2-7; D call uncertain. The receptor was isolated from a man aged 80 or over with acute or convalescent COVID-19. The CDR3, as DNA: TGTGCCAGCAGTGAAGCGAGATACTACGAGCAGTACTTC. It codes for CASSEARYYEQYF.